This T cell receptor (beta chain) derives from a study of T cell changes during pregnancy in multiple sclerosis. Clones were read by immunoSEQ multiplex PCR, and TCRdb kept only the in-frame ones, dropping some. The data show over 45,000 clones, about nine tenths seen once. This TCR derives from a female donor with multiple sclerosis, enrolled in a pregnancy study. Material: CD8+ T cells from peripheral blood mononuclear cells, obtained after pregnancy.

The CDR3 region is CASSGGGGYEQYF. As DNA, the CDR3 is TGTGCCAGCAGCGGCGGCGGGGGCTACGAGCAGTACTTC. V gene TRBV9 combines with J gene TRBJ2-7, with TRBD2 matching over 7 bases. V was clipped by 3 bases and J by 3 bases; unmatched bases: 3. The germline V gene encodes CDR1 SGDLS and CDR2 YYNGEE. The CDR3 consists of 13 residues.